Following are 16 T cell receptor beta chains from one sample sequenced in a study of T cell repertoires in cytomegalovirus infection. TCRdb processed the reads anew with MiXCR; each CDR3 protein has one entry. The data show around 85,000 distinct CDR3 sequences, 45% to 50% seen once. Their recognized antigens are unknown. The material sequenced was CD8+ T cells from cultured PBMCs, taken from culture after CMV antigen stimulation. These receptors originate from a human donor in good health (CMV status not recorded). Some clones in this sample may be carry-over from other donors' samples.

The gene calls are TRBV20-1 and TRBJ2-3; perhaps TRBD2 as D (5 bases). The germline V gene has CDR1 DFQATT and CDR2 SNEGSKA (reference sequence). Deletions cut 7 bases from V and 3 bases from J, with 11 bases between. This CDR3 is 12 amino acids long. CDR3 in DNA: TGCAGTGTGAGGGCCTCAACAGATACGCAGTATTTT. This sequence encodes CSVRASTDTQYF.

This clonotype was counted only a few times. The V call is TRBV7-3, the J call TRBJ2-1; 10 positions agree with TRBD1. Germline V gene lookup returns CDR1 SGHTA and CDR2 FQGTGA. The CDR3 is 14 amino acids. The V segment lost 8 bases and the J segment 7 bases; nucleotides outside the gene matches: 8. The CDR3 reads CASGRQGAINEQFF. The CDR3 nucleotides are TGTGCCAGCGGAAGACAGGGGGCGATAAATGAGCAGTTCTTC.

The gene calls are TRBV12-3 or TRBV12-4 and TRBJ2-2; D gene ambiguous. This CDR3 region has 18 residues. V lost 0 bases and J 1 base, leaving 15 bases between the germline ends. The chain's CDR3 is CASSLASRRSVNTGELFF. DNA for the CDR3: TGTGCCAGCAGTTTAGCGTCCCGACGGAGTGTGAACACCGGGGAGCTGTTTTTT.

With regard to this clonotype: The junction differs from germline at one of its ends, possibly a read error. The V gene is TRBV7-3, the J gene TRBJ2-2; D is perhaps TRBD2 (5 bases). Germline CDR1 SGHTA, CDR2 FQGTGA. This CDR3 is 15 amino acids long. The CDR3 spells CASSLTLGPTGDLFF. In DNA, the CDR3 is TGTGCCAGCAGCTTAACCCTCGGTCCCACCGGGGATCTGTTTTTT. Looking up the rest from reference TRBV7-3 and TRBJ2-2 gives the full variable domain: GAGVSQTPSNKVTEKGKYVELRCDPISGHTALYWYRQSLGQGPEFLIYFQGTGAADDSGLPNDRFFAVRPEGSVSTLKIQRTERGDSAVYLCASSLTLGPTGDLFFGEGSRLTVL.

The chain uses TRBV27 and TRBJ2-5; TRBD1 is a possible D gene (5 bases). This CDR3 has 14 residues. V was pared by 2 bases and J by 3 bases, with 10 bases between. CDR1 is MNHEY, CDR2 SMNVEV, per germline (reference sequence). The CDR3 bases are TGTGCCAGCAGTTTAATAGGGGAAGAAGAGACCCAGTACTTC. It is translated as CASSLIGEEETQYF.

The rearrangement joins TRBV5-4 to TRBJ2-7; D is undetermined. The CDR3 has 15 residues. With 0 bases removed from V and 2 bases from J, the gap between germline ends came to 12 bases. The V gene's germline CDR1 is SGHNT and CDR2 YYREEE (reference sequence). CDR3 nucleotide sequence: TGTGCCAGCAGCTTGGATTCCCACGGCCCCTACGAGCAGTACTTC. Residues: CASSLDSHGPYEQYF.

The rearrangement links TRBV6-1 to TRBJ2-7; no reliable D call. This CDR3 comprises 16 residues. Trimming took 2 bases from V and 4 from J, leaving 18 bases between them. Looked up from germline, CDR1 is MNHNS and CDR2 is SASEGT. The chain's CDR3 is CASSEKDLEERYEQYF. In DNA form, the CDR3 reads TGTGCCAGCAGTGAAAAAGATCTGGAAGAAAGATACGAGCAGTACTTC.

The chain employs TRBV9 and TRBJ1-5; a weak D match, TRBD1 (6 bases). This CDR3 has 15 amino acids. V was cut by 1 base and J by 5 bases, with 13 bases left in between. Germline CDR1 is SGDLS and CDR2 is YYNGEE. CDR3: CASSVSGRGDQPQHF. CDR3 in DNA: TGTGCCAGCAGCGTATCCGGGAGGGGGGATCAGCCCCAGCATTTT.

V is TRBV6-1 and J is TRBJ1-2; 8 bases are a match to TRBD1. After removal of 5 bases from V and 7 bases from J, the junction contained 12 bases not matched to a gene. This CDR3 spans 15 amino acids. Germline CDR1 and CDR2: MNHNS and SASEGT. CDR3 in DNA: TGTGCCAGCAGTACGGGACAGGACCTCTCAAGTGGCTACACCTTC. As protein: CASSTGQDLSSGYTF.

This clonotype has more than one count but fewer than ten. The rearrangement joins TRBV5-6 to TRBJ1-4; unclear D gene. The CDR3 consists of 14 residues. V was shortened by 4 bases and J by 8 bases, with 15 bases between the two germline ends. Germline CDR1 SGHDT, CDR2 YYEEEE. The CDR3 DNA sequence: TGTGCCAGCAGCCTTAGTTTGGCTCCGGAAAAACTGTTTTTT. Its translation is CASSLSLAPEKLFF.

The V gene is TRBV10-3, the J gene TRBJ1-1; D call uncertain. The CDR3 runs to 14 residues. V gave up 7 bases and J gave up 4 bases, with 16 bases separating them. Germline CDR1 reads ENHRY; CDR2 reads SYGVKD. CDR3 DNA sequence: TGTGCCATCACTCCTGAGGGAGTTTTCACTGAAGCTTTCTTT. Translation gives CAITPEGVFTEAFF.

The J gene is TRBJ1-1, the V gene TRBV7-9; D may be TRBD1 (6 bases). The CDR3 loop spans 15 amino acids. With 5 bases removed from V and 4 bases from J, the gap between germline ends came to 17 bases. CDR1 and CDR2 from the germline V gene are SEHNR and FQNEAQ (reference sequence). The CDR3 nucleotides are TGTGCCAGCAGCACCAACCAGGGGATGTTCACTGAAGCTTTCTTT. As protein: CASSTNQGMFTEAFF.

This sequence joins TRBV20-1 and TRBJ2-3; D may be TRBD2 (6 bases). Germline assignment: CDR1 DFQATT and CDR2 SNEGSKA (reference sequence). The CDR3 spans 16 residues. Trimming removed 1 base at V and 4 bases at J, with 18 bases between. The CDR3 reads CSARGAFLGGADTQYF. The CDR3 coding sequence is TGCAGTGCTAGAGGGGCCTTTCTGGGAGGCGCAGATACGCAGTATTTT.

V gene TRBV27 combines with J gene TRBJ2-2; possibly TRBD2 for D (5 bases). Trimming pared 2 bases from V and 4 bases from J, leaving 8 bases between. In germline, CDR1 is MNHEY, CDR2 SMNVEV (reference sequence). This CDR3 comprises 14 residues. The CDR3 protein is CASSLAGVTGELFF. CDR3 nucleotide sequence: TGTGCCAGCAGTTTAGCCGGGGTCACCGGGGAGCTGTTTTTT.

The chain uses TRBV20-1 and TRBJ2-4; TRBD2 matches at 9 bases. Trimming took 1 base from V and 0 from J; bases not matched to a gene: 1. Germline CDR1 reads DFQATT; CDR2 reads SNEGSKA (reference sequence). The CDR3 length is 15 residues. CDR3 in amino acids: CSARVAGVAKNIQYF. The CDR3 DNA is TGCAGTGCTAGAGTAGCGGGAGTAGCCAAAAACATTCAGTACTTC.

V is TRBV29-1 and J is TRBJ2-7; D might be TRBD2 (6 bases). Germline V lookup: CDR1 SQVTM, CDR2 ANQGSEA. Trimming removed 4 bases at V and 5 bases at J, with 18 bases between. The CDR3 loop spans 14 amino acids. The CDR3 is CSVALGGGSNEQYF. The CDR3 nucleotides read TGCAGCGTTGCCCTCGGTGGGGGGTCGAACGAGCAGTACTTC.